This T cell receptor (beta chain) was sequenced in a study of blood T cell repertoires in COVID-19 (dated by TCRdb to the early 2020s). General notes on the study: Samples covering the acute and convalescent phases of COVID-19 were provided by collaborators in the United States, Italy and Spain. The dataset comprised deeply sampled blood TCRbeta repertoires from subjects exposed to, actively infected with, or recovered from COVID-19. The repertoires were released in a freely available public database intended as a resource for research on the immune response to SARS-CoV-2. HLA class I and class II types, where available, came from metadata supplied by the sample provider rather than from assay-based typing. The prospective study material was composed of cDNA or gDNA derived from T cells, B-cell-depleted T cells, or PBMCs. The sample metadata nearly always contained a de-identified subject ID, COVID-19 status, age in years and sex. The samples were drawn from the first 160 participants of the ongoing ImmuneRACE study and from 950 to 1,500 subjects provided by 6 global collaborators.

Each collaborating institution followed its own protocols to collect whole blood in K2EDTA tubes. For TCRbeta analysis, collaborators shipped samples in one of three forms: frozen whole blood, isolated PBMCs, or DNA extracted from either of those sample types. As for this clone: This receptor's antigen is unknown. No much larger clone is present one base from it, and per-base qualities are unavailable.

Broad study findings and their caveats: The amount of clinical and demographic metadata varied by source and participant and was provided uncurated.

TCRbeta CDR3 regions were amplified from genomic DNA using the immunoSEQ Assay, a bias-controlled multiplex PCR. Processing in the source paper ran as follows. Within the assay, amplification of reference gene primers was used to estimate how many nucleated cells each sample contained. To quantify the absolute abundance of each unique TCRbeta CDR3 rearrangement, sequence reads were collapsed and filtered. Productive Simpson clonality was computed per sample as the square root of Simpson's diversity index over productive rearrangements. TCRdb re-hosts the immuneACCESS table, in-frame sequences only. Its copies lack some clones; in the studies checked, an unresolved V gene accounts for under half of them, and the cause for the rest is not known. The V and J calls and the clone size are those of that table, but D and trimming were determined from the DNA. This sample has around 140,000 clones in its table, and about 76% of those were observed once. Roughly 9.1% of the sample belongs to the ten largest clones.

The sequence came from a woman aged 55-70 years with active or convalescent COVID-19. Material: peripheral blood.

The DNA sequence is as follows: TGTGCCAGCAGCTTAGCGCGGCTGGCCTACGAGCAGTACTTC. Translated, this is CASSLARLAYEQYF. The rearrangement joined TRBV7-2 to TRBJ2-7; the D gene is not confidently resolved. The CDR3, cysteine through phenylalanine, is 14 amino acids long. Of all the DNA, just the CDR3 is kept, 42 bases in frame from base 1. Deletion took 0 bases off V and 2 bases off J, with a span of 8 bases between the germline ends. For CDR1 and CDR2, the germline V gene lists SGHTA and FQGNSA.